Presented here are 12 T cell receptor beta chains from one specimen sequenced in a study of PD-1 blockade in classical Hodgkin lymphoma. Every patient relapsed after autologous stem cell transplantation, and brentuximab vedotin exposure varied. The assay was immunoSEQ multiplex PCR, and TCRdb's table has in-frame clones only and misses some. The table records more than 45,000 clones, 75% to 95% of them present only once. The sample here was peripheral blood mononuclear cells (PBMCs), taken before the second cycle of nivolumab. The receptors here all came from a human donor with classical Hodgkin lymphoma.

This clone was seen more than once but under ten times. The chain links TRBV29-1 to TRBJ2-1, with D possibly being TRBD2 (6 bases). V shed 7 bases and J shed 7 bases, with 17 bases lying between them. Per the germline V gene, CDR1 is SQVTM and CDR2 is ANQGSEA. The CDR3 totals 13 residues. The CDR3 is CSAPVAVGNEQFF. DNA for the CDR3: TGCAGCGCTCCAGTAGCGGTCGGGAATGAGCAGTTCTTC.

The V call is TRBV11-2, the J call TRBJ2-7; D remains ambiguous. The CDR3 is 12 amino acids. V was pared by 1 base and J by 5 bases, with 6 bases between. CDR1 SGHAT and CDR2 FQNNGV come from the germline V gene. CDR3 sequence reads: CASSLGGHEQYF. The CDR3 bases are TGTGCCAGCAGCTTAGGCGGCCACGAGCAGTACTTC.

The chain is built from TRBV27 and TRBJ2-5, with no clear D. Between the trimmed V and J ends, which lost 5 bases and 3 bases, there was a span of 16 bases. The CDR3 sequence is 15 residues long. Germline V CDR1 and CDR2: MNHEY, SMNVEV (reference sequence). CDR3: CASSLDWGGEETQYF. The CDR3 DNA reads TGTGCCAGCAGTCTCGACTGGGGTGGAGAAGAGACCCAGTACTTC.

The CDR3 DNA reads as TGTGCCAGCAGTGGGTTTGGGGGCCAGGGGAGCGAGCAGTACTTC. It translates to CASSGFGGQGSEQYF. V usage is TRBV2 and J usage is TRBJ2-7; maybe TRBD1 (6 bases). The V and J ends lost 4 bases and 6 bases respectively, with 19 bases between them. This CDR3 has 15 residues. Germline CDR1 reads SNHLY; CDR2 reads FYNNEI.

The chain has TRBV19 and TRBJ2-1, with 7 nucleotides matching TRBD1. CDR1 and CDR2 (germline): LNHDA, SQIVND (reference sequence). This CDR3 is built from 15 residues. V trimming: 5 bases; J trimming: 2 bases; junction bases outside the gene matches: 6. The CDR3 DNA sequence: TGTGCCAGTAGTCGGGGACAGCAAACCTACAATGAGCAGTTCTTC. Its protein is CASSRGQQTYNEQFF.

V and J are TRBV4-3 and TRBJ2-3, with 12 bases fitting TRBD2. Germline loops: CDR1 LGHNA, CDR2 YSLEER. CDR3 size: 17 residues. Trimming cost V 4 bases and J 6 bases; bases outside gene matches: 11. The CDR3 protein is CASSLRLAGAGGDTQYF. The CDR3 bases are TGCGCCAGCAGCCTTAGACTAGCGGGAGCAGGGGGGGATACGCAGTATTTT.

The chain couples TRBV27 to TRBJ1-2; D is possibly TRBD1 (6 bases). The germline CDR1 and CDR2 sequences are MNHEY and SMNVEV (reference sequence). V lost 0 bases and J lost 5, with 16 bases in between. CDR3 length equals 16 residues. CDR3 DNA: TGTGCCAGCAGTTTATCGACCGGGACAACGCGGTATGGCTACACCTTC. Translating it yields CASSLSTGTTRYGYTF.

The chain employs TRBV7-2 and TRBJ1-5; tentatively, D is TRBD1 (5 bases). The CDR3 sequence is 13 residues long. Per germline, CDR1 SGHTA and CDR2 FQGNSA. Trimming shortened V by 2 bases and J by 7 bases, and 9 bases separated the two germline ends. In DNA, the CDR3 is TGTGCCAGCAGCTTACGCGGGGACCAGCCCCAGCATTTT. Its protein is CASSLRGDQPQHF.

In its sample, this clone ranks as medium-sized. The chain joins TRBV29-1 to TRBJ2-1; TRBD1 agrees at 9 bases. CDR3 length: 15 residues. The trim removed 0 bases at V and 10 bases at J, leaving 10 bases unmatched. Germline lookup yields CDR1 SQVTM and CDR2 ANQGSEA. The CDR3 DNA reads TGCAGCGTTGAAGACGGGACAGGGTCGTTCGGGGAGCAGTTCTTC. Translating gives CSVEDGTGSFGEQFF.

V is TRBV4-2 and J is TRBJ1-5; D gene unclear. The CDR3 has 13 residues. The germline V gene has CDR1 LGHNA and CDR2 YNFKEQ. V shed 0 bases and J shed 4 bases, with 4 bases lying between them. CDR3 nucleotides: TGTGCCAGCAGCCAAGACGCAAATCAGCCCCAGCATTTT. Protein: CASSQDANQPQHF.

The chain is built from TRBV27 and TRBJ2-1; TRBD2 aligns across 7 bases. V dropped 5 bases and J dropped 0; count of bases not matched to a gene: 7. This CDR3 has 16 amino acids. CDR1 is MNHEY and CDR2 is SMNVEV in the germline V gene (reference sequence). The CDR3 coding sequence is TGTGCCAGCAGTCCCCCTTCTAGCGGCTCCTACAATGAGCAGTTCTTC. Amino acid sequence: CASSPPSSGSYNEQFF.

The rearrangement uses TRBV30 and TRBJ2-1, with TRBD1 matching 8 bases. This CDR3 comprises 14 residues. The germline gives CDR1 GTSNPN, CDR2 SVGIG (reference sequence). The V segment lost 3 bases and the J segment 8 bases; nucleotides outside the gene matches: 9. CDR3 sequence: CAWSGGQGLDEQFF. The CDR3 DNA follows: TGTGCCTGGAGCGGCGGACAGGGATTGGATGAGCAGTTCTTC.